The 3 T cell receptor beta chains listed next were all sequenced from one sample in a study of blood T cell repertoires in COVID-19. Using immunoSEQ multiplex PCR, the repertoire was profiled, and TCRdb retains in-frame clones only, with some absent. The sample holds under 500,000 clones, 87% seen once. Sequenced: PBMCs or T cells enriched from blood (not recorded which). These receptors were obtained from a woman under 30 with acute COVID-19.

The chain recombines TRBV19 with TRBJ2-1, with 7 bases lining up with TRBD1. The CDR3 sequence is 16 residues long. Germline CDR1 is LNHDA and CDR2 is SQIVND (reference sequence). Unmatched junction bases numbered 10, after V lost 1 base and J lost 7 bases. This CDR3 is CASSIVPDRLGNEQFF. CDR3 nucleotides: TGTGCCAGTAGTATAGTCCCGGACAGGTTAGGGAATGAGCAGTTCTTC.

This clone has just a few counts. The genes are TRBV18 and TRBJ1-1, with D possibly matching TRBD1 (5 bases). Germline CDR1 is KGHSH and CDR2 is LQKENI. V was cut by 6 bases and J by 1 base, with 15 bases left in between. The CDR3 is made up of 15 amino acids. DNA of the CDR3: TGTGCCAGCTCCGTTGAGCAGGGCCGGAACACTGAAGCTTTCTTT. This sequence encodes CASSVEQGRNTEAFF.

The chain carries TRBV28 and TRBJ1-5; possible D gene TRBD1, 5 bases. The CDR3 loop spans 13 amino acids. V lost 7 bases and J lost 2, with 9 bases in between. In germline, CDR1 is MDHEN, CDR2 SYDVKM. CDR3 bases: TGTGCCAGCAACGACAGAGGCAATCAGCCCCAGCATTTT. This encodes CASNDRGNQPQHF.